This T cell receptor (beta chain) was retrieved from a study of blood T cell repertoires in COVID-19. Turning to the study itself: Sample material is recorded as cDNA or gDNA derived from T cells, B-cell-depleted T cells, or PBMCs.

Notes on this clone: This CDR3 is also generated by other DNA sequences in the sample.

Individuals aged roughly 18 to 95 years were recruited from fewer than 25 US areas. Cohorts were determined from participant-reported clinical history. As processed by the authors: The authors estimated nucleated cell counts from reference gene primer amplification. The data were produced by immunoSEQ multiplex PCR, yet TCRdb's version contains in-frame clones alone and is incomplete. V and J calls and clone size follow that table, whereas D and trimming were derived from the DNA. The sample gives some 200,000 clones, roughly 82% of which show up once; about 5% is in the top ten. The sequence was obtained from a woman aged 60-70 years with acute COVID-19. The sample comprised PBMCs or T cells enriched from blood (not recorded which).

The chain's CDR3 is CAWSPGNTIYF. CDR3 bases: TGTGCCTGGAGTCCAGGGAACACCATATATTTT. The V call is TRBV30, the J call TRBJ1-3; possible D gene TRBD1, 5 bases. Germline V gene data show CDR1 as GTSNPN and CDR2 as SVGIG (reference sequence). This CDR3 spans 11 amino acids. Trimming took off 2 bases at V and 7 bases at J, with 6 bases between the two ends.